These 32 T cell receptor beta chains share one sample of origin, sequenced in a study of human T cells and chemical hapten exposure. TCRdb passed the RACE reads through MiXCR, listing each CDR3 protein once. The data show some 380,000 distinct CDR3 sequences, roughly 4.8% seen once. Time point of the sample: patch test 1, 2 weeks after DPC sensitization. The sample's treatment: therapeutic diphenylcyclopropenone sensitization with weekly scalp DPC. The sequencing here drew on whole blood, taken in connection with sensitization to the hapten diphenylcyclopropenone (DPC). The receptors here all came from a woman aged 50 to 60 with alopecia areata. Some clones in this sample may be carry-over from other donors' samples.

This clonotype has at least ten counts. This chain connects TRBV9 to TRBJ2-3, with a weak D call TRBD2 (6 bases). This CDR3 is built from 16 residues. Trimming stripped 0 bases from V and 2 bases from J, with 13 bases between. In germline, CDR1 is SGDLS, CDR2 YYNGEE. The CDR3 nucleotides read TGTGCCAGCAGCGTAGATCAGCGGGCCTACACAGATACGCAGTATTTT. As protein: CASSVDQRAYTDTQYF.

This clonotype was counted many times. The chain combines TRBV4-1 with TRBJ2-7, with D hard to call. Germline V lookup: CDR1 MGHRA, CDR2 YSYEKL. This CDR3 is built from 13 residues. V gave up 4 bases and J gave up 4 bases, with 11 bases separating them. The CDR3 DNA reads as TGCGCCAGCAGCCTGAGACTCCAATACGAGCAGTACTTC. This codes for CASSLRLQYEQYF.

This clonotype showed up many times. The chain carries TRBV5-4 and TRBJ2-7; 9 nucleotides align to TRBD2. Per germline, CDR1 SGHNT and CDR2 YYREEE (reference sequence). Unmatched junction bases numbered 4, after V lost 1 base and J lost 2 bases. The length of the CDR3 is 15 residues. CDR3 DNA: TGTGCCAGCAGCTTGTACGCTAGCGGGGCCTACGAGCAGTACTTC. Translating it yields CASSLYASGAYEQYF.

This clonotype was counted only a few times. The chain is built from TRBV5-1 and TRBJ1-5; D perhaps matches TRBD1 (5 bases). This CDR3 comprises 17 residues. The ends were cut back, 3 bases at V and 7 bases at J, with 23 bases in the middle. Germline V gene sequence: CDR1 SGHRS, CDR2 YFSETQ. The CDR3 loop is CASSWVRVGPPRQPQHF. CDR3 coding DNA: TGCGCCAGCAGCTGGGTCAGGGTAGGGCCTCCACGGCAGCCCCAGCATTTT.

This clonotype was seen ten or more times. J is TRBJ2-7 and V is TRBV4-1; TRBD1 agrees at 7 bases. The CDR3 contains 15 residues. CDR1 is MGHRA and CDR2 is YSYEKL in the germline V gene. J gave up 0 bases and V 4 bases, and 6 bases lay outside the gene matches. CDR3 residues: CASSPGQAISYEQYF. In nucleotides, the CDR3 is TGCGCCAGCAGCCCTGGACAGGCCATCTCCTACGAGCAGTACTTC.

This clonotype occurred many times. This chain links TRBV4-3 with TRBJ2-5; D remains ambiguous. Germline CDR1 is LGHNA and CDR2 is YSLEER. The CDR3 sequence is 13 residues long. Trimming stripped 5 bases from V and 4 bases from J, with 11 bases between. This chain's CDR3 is CASSTSSRETQYF. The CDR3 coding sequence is TGCGCCAGCAGCACCTCTAGTAGAGAGACCCAGTACTTC.

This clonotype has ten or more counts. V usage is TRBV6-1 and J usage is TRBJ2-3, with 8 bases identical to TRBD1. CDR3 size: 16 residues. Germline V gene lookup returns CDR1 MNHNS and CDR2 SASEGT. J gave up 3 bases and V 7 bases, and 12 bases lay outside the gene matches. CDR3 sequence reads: CASNRATGGRTDTQYF. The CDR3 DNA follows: TGTGCCAGCAATCGAGCTACAGGGGGACGGACAGATACGCAGTATTTT.

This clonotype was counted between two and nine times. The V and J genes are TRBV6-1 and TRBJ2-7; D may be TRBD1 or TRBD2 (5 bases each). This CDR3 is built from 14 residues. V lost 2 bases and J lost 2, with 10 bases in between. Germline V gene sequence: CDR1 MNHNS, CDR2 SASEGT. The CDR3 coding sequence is TGTGCCAGCAGTGAATCAGGGAGTGCCTACGAGCAGTACTTC. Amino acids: CASSESGSAYEQYF.

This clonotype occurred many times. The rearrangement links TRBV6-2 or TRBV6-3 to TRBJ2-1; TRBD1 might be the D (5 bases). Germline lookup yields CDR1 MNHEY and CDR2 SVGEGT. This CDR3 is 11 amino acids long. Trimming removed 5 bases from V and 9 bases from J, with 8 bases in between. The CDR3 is CASSQGTEQFF. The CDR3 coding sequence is TGTGCCAGCAGTCAGGGCACTGAGCAGTTCTTC.

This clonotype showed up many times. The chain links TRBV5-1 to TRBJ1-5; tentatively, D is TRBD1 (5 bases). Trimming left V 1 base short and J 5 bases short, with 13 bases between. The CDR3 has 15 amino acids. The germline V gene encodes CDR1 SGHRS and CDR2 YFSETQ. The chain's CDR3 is CASSLTGSLDQPQHF. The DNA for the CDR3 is TGCGCCAGCAGCTTGACAGGATCGTTGGATCAGCCCCAGCATTTT.

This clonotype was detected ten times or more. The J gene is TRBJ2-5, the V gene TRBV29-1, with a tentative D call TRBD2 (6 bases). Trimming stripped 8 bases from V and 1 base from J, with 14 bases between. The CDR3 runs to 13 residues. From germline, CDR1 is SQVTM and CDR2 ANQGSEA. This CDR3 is CSISRGSQETQYF. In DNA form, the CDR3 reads TGCAGCATCAGCCGGGGGTCCCAAGAGACCCAGTACTTC.

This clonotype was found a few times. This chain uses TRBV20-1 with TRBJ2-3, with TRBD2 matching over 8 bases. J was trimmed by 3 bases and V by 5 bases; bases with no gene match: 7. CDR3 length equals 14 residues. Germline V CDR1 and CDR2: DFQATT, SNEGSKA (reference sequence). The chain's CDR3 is CSAPREGGTDTQYF. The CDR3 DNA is TGCAGTGCTCCACGGGAGGGGGGGACAGATACGCAGTATTTT.

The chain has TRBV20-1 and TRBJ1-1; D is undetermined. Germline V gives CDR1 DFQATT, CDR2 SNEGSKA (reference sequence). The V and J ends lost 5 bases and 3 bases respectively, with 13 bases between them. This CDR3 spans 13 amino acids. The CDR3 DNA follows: TGCAGTGCTCGGGAGTTTGGGTACACTGAAGCTTTCTTT. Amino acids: CSAREFGYTEAFF.

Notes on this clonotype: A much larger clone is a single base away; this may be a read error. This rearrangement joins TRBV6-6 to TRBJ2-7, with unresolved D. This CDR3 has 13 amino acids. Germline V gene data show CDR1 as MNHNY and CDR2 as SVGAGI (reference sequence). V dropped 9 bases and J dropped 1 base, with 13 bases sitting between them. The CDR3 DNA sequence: TGTGCCAGGAGGATCGCCGCTTCCTACGAGCAGTACTTC. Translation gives CARRIAASYEQYF.

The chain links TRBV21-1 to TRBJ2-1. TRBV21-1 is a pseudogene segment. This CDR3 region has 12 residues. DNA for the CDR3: TGTGCCAGCAGCAACGAAGGCCATGAGCAGTTCTTC. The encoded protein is CASSNEGHEQFF.

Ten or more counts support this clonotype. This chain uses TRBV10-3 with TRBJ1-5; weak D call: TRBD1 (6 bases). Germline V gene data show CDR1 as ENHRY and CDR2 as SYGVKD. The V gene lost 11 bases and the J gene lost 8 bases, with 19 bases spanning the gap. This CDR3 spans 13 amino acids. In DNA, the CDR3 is TGTGCCGCCTCAGAAGGGGGGAGGGAGCCCCAGCATTTT. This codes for CAASEGGREPQHF.

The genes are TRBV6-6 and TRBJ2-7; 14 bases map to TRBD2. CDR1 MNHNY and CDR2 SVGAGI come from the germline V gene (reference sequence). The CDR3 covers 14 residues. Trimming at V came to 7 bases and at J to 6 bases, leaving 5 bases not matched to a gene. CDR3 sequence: CASNGLAGGGEQYF. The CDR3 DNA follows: TGTGCCAGCAATGGACTAGCGGGGGGAGGCGAGCAGTACTTC.

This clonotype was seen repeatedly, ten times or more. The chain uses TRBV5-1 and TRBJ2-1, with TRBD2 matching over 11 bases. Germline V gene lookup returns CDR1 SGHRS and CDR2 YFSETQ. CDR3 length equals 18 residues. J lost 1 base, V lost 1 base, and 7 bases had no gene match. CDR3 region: CASSLFTSGGLSYNEQFF. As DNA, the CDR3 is TGCGCCAGCAGCTTGTTCACTAGCGGGGGCCTTTCCTACAATGAGCAGTTCTTC.

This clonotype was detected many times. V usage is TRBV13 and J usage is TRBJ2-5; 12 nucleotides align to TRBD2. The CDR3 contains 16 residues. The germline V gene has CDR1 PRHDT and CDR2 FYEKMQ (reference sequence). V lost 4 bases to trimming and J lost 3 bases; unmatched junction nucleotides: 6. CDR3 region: CASSSPSGGAKETQYF. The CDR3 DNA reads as TGTGCCAGCAGCTCCCCTAGCGGGGGGGCCAAAGAGACCCAGTACTTC.

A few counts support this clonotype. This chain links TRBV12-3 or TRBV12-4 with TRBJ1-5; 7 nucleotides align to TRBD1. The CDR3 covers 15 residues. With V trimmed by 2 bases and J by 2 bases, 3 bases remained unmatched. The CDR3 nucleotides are TGTGCCAGCAGTTTACAGGGGGGGCGCAATCAGCCCCAGCATTTT. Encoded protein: CASSLQGGRNQPQHF.

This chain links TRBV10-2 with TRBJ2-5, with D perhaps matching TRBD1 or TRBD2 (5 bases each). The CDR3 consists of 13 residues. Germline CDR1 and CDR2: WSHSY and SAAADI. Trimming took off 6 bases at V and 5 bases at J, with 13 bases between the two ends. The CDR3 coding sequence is TGCGCCAGCAGCCTTAAGTGGGGGGAGACCCAGTACTTC. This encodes CASSLKWGETQYF.

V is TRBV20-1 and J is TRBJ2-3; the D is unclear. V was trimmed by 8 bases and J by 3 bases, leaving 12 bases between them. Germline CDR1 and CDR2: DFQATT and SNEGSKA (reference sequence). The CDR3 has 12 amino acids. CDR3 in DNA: TGCAGTTCCCTGGACCAAACAGATACGCAGTATTTT. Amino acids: CSSLDQTDTQYF.

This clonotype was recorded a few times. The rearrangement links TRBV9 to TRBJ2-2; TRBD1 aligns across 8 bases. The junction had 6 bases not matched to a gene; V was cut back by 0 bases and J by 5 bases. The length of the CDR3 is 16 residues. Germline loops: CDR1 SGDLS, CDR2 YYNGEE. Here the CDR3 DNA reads TGTGCCAGCAGCGTAGCTTCGCAGGGGGCGACCGGGGAGCTGTTTTTT. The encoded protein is CASSVASQGATGELFF. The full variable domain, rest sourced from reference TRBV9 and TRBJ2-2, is DSGVTQTPKHLITATGQRVTLRCSPRSGDLSVYWYQQSLDQGLQFLIQYYNGEERAKGNILERFSAQQFPDLHSELNLSSLELGDSALYFCASSVASQGATGELFFGEGSRLTVL.

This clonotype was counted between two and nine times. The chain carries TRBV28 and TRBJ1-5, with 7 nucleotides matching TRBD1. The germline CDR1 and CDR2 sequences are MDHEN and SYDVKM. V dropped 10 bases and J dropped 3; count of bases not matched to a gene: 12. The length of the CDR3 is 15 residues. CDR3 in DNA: TGTGCCACCAAGACAGGGAAGGAGGACAATCAGCCCCAGCATTTT. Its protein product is CATKTGKEDNQPQHF. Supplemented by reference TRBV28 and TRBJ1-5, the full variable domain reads DVKVTQSSRYLVKRTGEKVFLECVQDMDHENMFWYRQDPGLGLRLIYFSYDVKMKEKGDIPEGYSVSREKKERFSLILESASTNQTSMYLCATKTGKEDNQPQHFGDGTRLSIL.

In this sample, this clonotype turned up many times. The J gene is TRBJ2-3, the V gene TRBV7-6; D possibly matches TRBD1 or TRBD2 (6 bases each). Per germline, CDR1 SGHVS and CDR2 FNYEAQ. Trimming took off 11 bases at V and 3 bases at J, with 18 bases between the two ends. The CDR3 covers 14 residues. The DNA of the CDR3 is TGTGCCTGCGACGAGGGGGGCGGTACAGATACGCAGTATTTT. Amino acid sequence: CACDEGGGTDTQYF.

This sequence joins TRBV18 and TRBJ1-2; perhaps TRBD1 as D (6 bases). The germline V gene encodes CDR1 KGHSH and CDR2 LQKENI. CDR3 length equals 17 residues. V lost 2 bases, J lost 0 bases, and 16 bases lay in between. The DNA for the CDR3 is TGTGCCAGCTCACCAGGGGCAGGGGCAACAACTAACTATGGCTACACCTTC. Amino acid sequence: CASSPGAGATTNYGYTF.

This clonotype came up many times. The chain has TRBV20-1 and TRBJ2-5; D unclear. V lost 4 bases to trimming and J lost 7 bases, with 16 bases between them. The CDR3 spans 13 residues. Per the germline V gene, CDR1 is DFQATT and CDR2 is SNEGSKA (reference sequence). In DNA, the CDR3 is TGCAGTGCTATCCTCTCGACACTGGGGACCCAGTACTTC. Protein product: CSAILSTLGTQYF.

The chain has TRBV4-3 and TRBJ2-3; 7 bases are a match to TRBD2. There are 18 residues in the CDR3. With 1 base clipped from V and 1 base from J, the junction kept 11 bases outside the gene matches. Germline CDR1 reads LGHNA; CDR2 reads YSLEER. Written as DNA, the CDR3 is TGCGCCAGCAGCCAAGCATCTCCAGGAGCGGGACGCACAGATACGCAGTATTTT. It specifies CASSQASPGAGRTDTQYF.

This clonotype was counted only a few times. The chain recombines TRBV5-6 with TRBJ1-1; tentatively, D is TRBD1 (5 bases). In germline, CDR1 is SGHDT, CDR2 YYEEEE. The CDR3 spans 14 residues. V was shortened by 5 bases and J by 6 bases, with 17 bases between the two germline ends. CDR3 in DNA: TGTGCCAGCAGTCGCGGGACGGAGAGGGCTGAAGCTTTCTTT. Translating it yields CASSRGTERAEAFF.

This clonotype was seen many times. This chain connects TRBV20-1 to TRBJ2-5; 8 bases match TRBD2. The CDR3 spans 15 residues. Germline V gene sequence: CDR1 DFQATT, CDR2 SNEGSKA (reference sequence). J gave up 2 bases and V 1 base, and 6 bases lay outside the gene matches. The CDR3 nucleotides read TGCAGTGCTAGAGTGGTAGCGGGGCCACAAGAGACCCAGTACTTC. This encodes CSARVVAGPQETQYF.

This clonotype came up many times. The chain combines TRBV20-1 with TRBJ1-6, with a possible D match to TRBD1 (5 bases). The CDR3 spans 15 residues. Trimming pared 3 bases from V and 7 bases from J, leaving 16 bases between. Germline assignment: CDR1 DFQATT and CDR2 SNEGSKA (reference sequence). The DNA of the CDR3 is TGCAGTGCTAGGGGTGCAGGGTTTGAGAATTCACCCCTCCACTTT. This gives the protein CSARGAGFENSPLHF.

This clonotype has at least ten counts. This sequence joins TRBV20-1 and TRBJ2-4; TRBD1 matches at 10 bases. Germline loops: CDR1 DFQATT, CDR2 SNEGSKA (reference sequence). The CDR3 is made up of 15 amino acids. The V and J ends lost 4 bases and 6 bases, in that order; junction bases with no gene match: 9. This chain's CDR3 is CSATKPGTGVNIQYF. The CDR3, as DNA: TGCAGTGCTACCAAACCTGGGACAGGGGTAAACATTCAGTACTTC.